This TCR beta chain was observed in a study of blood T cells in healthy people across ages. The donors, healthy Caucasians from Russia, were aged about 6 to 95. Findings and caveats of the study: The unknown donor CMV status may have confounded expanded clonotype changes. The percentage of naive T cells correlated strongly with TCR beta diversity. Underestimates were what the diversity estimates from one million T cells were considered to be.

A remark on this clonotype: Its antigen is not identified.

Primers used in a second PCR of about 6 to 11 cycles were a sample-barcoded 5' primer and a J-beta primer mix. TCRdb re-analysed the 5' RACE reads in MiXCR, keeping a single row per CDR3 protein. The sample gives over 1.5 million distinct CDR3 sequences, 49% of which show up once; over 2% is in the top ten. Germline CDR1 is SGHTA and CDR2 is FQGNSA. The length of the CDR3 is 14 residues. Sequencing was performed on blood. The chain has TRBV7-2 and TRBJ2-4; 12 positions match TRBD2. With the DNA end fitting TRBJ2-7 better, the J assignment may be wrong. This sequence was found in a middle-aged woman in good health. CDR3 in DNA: TGTGCCAGCAGTCCTAGCGGGGGGGACCACGAGCAGTACTTC. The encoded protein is CASSPSGGDHEQYF.